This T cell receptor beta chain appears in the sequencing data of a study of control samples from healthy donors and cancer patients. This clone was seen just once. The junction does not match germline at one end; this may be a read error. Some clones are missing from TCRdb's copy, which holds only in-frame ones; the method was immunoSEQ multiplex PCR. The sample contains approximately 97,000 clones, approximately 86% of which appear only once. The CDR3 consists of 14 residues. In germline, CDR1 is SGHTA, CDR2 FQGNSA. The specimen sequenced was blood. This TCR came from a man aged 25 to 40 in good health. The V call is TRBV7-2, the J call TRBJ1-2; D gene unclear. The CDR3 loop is CASSLAFGSYDYTF. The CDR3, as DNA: TGTGCCAGCAGCTTAGCTTTTGGTTCCTATGACTACACCTTC.